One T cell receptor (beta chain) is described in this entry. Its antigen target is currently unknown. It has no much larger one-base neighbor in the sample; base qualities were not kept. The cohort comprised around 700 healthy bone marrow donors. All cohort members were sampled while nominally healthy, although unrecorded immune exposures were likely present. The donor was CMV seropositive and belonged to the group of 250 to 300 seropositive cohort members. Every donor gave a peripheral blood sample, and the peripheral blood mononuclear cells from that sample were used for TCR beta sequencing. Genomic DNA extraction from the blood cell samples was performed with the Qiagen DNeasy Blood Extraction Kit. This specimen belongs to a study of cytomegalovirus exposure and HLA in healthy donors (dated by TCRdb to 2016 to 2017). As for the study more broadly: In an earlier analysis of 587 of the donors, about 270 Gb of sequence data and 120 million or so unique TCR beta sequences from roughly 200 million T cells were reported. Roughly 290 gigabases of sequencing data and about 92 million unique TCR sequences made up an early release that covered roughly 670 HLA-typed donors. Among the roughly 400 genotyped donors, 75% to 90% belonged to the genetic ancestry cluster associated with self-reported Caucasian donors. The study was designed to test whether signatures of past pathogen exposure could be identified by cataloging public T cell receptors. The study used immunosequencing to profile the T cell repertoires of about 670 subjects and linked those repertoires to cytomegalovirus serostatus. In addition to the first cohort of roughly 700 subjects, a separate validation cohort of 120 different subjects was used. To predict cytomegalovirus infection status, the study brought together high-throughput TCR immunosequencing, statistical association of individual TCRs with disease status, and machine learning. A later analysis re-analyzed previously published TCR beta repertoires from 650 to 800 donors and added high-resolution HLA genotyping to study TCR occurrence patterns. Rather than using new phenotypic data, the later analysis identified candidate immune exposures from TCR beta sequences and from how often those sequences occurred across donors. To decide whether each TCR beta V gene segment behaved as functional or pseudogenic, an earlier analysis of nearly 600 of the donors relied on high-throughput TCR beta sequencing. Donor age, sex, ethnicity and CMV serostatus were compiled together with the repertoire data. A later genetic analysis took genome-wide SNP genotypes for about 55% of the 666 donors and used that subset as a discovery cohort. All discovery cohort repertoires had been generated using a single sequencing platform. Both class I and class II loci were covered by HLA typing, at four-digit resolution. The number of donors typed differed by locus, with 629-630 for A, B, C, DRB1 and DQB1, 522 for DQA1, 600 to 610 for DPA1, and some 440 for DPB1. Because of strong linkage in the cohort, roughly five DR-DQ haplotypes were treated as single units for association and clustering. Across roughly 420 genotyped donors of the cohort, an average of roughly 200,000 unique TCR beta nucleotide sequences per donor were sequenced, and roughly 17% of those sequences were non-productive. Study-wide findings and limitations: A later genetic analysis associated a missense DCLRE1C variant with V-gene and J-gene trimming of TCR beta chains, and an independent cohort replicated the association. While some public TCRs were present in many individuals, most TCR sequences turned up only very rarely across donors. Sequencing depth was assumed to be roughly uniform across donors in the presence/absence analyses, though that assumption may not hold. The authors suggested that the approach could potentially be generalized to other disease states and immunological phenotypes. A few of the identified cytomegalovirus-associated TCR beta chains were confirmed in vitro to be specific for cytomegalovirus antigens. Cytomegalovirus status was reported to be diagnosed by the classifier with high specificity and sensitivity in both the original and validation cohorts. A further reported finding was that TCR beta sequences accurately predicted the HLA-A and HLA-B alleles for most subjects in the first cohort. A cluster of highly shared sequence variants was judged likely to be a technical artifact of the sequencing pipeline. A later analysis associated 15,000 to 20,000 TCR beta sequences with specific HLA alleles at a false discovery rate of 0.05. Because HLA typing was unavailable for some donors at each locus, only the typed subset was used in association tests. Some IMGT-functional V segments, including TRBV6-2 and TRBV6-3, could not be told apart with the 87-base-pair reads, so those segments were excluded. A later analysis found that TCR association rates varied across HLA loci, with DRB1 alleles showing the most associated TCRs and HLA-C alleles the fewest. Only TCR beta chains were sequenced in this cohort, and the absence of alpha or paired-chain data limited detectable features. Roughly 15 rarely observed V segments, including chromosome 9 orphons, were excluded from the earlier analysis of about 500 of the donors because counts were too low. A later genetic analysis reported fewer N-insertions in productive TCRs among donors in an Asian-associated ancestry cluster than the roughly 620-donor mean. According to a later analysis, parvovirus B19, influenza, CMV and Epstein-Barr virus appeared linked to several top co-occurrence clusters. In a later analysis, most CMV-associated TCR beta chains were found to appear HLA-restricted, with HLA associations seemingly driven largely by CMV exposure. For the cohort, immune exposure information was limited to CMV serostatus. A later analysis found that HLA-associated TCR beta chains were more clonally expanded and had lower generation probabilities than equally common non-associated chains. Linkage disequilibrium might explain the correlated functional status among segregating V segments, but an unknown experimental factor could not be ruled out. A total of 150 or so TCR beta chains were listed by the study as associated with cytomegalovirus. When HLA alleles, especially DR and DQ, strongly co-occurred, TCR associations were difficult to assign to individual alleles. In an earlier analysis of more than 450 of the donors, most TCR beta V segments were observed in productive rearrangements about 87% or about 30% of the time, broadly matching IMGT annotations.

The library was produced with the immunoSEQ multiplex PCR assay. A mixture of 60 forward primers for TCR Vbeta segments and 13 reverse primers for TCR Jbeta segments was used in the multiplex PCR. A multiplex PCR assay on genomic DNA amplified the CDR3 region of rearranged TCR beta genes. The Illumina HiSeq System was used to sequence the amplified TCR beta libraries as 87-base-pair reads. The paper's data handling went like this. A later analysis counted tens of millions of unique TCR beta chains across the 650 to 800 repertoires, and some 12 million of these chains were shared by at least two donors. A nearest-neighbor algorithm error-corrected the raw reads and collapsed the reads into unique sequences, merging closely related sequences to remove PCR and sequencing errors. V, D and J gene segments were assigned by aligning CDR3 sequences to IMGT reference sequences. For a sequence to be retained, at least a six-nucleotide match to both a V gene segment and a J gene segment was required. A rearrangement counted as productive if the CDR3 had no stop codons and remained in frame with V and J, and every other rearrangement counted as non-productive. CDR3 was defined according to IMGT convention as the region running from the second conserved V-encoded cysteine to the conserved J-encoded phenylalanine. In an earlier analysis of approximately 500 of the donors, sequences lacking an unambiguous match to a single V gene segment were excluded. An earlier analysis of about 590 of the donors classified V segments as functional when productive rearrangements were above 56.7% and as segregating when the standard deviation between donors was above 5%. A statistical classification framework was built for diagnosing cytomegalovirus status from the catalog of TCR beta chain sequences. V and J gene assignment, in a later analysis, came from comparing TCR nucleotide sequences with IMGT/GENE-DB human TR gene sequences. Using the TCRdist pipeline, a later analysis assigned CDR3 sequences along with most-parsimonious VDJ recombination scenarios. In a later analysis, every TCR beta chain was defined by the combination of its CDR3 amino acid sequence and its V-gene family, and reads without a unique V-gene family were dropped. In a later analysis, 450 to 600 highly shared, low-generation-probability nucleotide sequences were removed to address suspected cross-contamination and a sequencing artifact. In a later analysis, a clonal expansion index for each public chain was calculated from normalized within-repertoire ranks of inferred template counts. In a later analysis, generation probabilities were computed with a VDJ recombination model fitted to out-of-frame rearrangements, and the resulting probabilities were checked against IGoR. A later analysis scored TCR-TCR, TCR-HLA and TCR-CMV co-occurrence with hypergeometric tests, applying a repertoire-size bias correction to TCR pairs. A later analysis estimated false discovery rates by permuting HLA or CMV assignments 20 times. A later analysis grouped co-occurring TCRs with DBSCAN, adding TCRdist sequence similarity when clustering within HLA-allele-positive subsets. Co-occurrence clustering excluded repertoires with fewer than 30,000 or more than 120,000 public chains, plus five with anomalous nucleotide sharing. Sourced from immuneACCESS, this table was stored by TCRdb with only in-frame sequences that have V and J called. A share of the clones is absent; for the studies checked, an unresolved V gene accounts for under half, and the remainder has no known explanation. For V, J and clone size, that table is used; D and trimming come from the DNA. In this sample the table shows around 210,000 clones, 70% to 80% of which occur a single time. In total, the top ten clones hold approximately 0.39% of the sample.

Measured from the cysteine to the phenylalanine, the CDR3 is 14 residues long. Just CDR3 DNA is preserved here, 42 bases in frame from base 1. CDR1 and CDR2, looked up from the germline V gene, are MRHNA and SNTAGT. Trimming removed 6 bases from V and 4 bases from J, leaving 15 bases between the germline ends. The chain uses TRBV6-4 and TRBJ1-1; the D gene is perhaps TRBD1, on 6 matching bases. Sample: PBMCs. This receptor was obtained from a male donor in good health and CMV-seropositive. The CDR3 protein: CASRRQVGGTEAFF. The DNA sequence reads TGTGCCAGCAGGAGGCAGGTAGGGGGCACTGAAGCTTTCTTT.